Below are 6 T cell receptor beta chains sequenced from a single sample in a study of shared clonotypes between healthy human individuals. Assay used: immunoSEQ multiplex PCR; TCRdb lists only in-frame clones, some missing. The sample has about 600,000 clones, less than 98% seen once; the top ten hold around 0.06%. The sequencing sample was made of naive CD4+ T cells sorted from blood. Subset: CD45RA+ positively selected. These receptors were obtained from a woman in her 30s in good health.

Worth noting for this clone: Other DNA sequences in this sample translate to the same CDR3. The chain employs TRBV15 and TRBJ1-5, with a possible D match to TRBD1 (5 bases). CDR3 length: 14 amino acids. V lost 0 bases, J lost 5 bases, and 8 bases lay in between. In germline, CDR1 is LNHNV, CDR2 YYDKDF (reference sequence). DNA of the CDR3: TGTGCCACCAGCAGAGATCCGGGGGATCAGCCCCAGCATTTT. The encoded protein is CATSRDPGDQPQHF.

Concerning this clone: Other DNA sequences within the sample encode an identical CDR3. This chain joins TRBV6-1 and TRBJ1-1; D unresolved. CDR3 size: 14 residues. V lost 3 bases to trimming and J lost 3 bases, with 11 bases between them. From germline, CDR1 is MNHNS and CDR2 SASEGT. The CDR3 DNA sequence: TGTGCCAGCAGTGAGTCAGGAGGAGACACTGAAGCTTTCTTT. Amino acid sequence: CASSESGGDTEAFF.

V gene TRBV13 combines with J gene TRBJ1-2; D possibly corresponds to TRBD1 (5 bases). CDR3 length: 15 residues. The V end lost 9 bases, the J end lost 8 bases, and 25 bases lay between the germline ends. Germline V lookup: CDR1 PRHDT, CDR2 FYEKMQ (reference sequence). In DNA, the CDR3 is TGTGCCAGTAGACGTGCCGGACAACGAGTTTTGGGCTACACCTTC. This sequence encodes CASRRAGQRVLGYTF.

The rearrangement links TRBV4-1 to TRBJ2-1, with no clear D. The CDR3 covers 15 residues. CDR1 is MGHRA, CDR2 YSYEKL, per germline. V lost 4 bases and J 7 bases, leaving 17 bases between the germline ends. The chain's CDR3 is CASSPVETRLNEQFF. The DNA of the CDR3 is TGCGCCAGCAGCCCGGTTGAGACTCGCTTAAATGAGCAGTTCTTC.

The rearrangement links TRBV9 to TRBJ2-2, with 10 bases lining up with TRBD2. V lost 0 bases and J lost 7; bases outside the gene matches: 6. CDR3 length: 16 residues. CDR1 and CDR2 from the germline V gene are SGDLS and YYNGEE. CDR3 DNA: TGTGCCAGCAGCGTAGCGGCTAGCGGGAGTAGCGGGGAGCTGTTTTTT. Encoded protein: CASSVAASGSSGELFF. The whole variable domain, remainder taken from reference TRBV9 and TRBJ2-2, is DSGVTQTPKHLITATGQRVTLRCSPRSGDLSVYWYQQSLDQGLQFLIQYYNGEERAKGNILERFSAQQFPDLHSELNLSSLELGDSALYFCASSVAASGSSGELFFGEGSRLTVL.

Of note for this clone: Other nucleotide sequences from this sample produce the same CDR3. The V gene is TRBV20-1, the J gene TRBJ2-7; no definite D call. The CDR3 length is 11 residues. CDR1 and CDR2 from the germline V gene are DFQATT and SNEGSKA (reference sequence). The V gene lost 6 bases and the J gene lost 3 bases, with 9 bases spanning the gap. The CDR3 nucleotides read TGCAGTGCGAGAAAGAACTACGAGCAGTACTTC. Amino acids: CSARKNYEQYF.